A selection of T cell receptor beta chains follows, all from one sample in a study of blood T cell repertoires in COVID-19. Sequenced by immunoSEQ multiplex PCR; TCRdb stores in-frame clones only, minus some. The table shows about 360,000 clones, with approximately 91% occurring only once. Sequencing input: PBMCs or T cells enriched from blood (not recorded which). These receptors were collected from a woman aged 40 to 50 with acute COVID-19. The conserved cysteine and the conserved F or W are not part of the CDR3 here.

CDR3aa	v_gene	j_gene
ASSEARDWVGSPLH	TRBV6-1	TRBJ1-6
ASGATAYGYT	TRBV5-1	TRBJ1-2
ASSRNRGMNTEAF	TRBV7-8	TRBJ1-1
SASLQRGYNEQF	TRBV20-1	TRBJ2-1
ASSVAGTGGHEQY	TRBV9	TRBJ2-7
ASSRSGQNYGYT	TRBV4-2	TRBJ1-2
AISESLGGRGNQPQH	TRBV10-3	TRBJ1-5
ASPASGYTGELF	TRBV7-9	TRBJ2-2
ASSYSQRGQETQY	TRBV6-5	TRBJ2-5
ASRGGGRTDTQY	TRBV6-5	TRBJ2-3
ASSPQWGGQGQYEQY	TRBV9	TRBJ2-7
AWTQGGGYT	TRBV30	TRBJ1-2
ASSPGAVGTQY	TRBV6-5	TRBJ2-3
ASSGGQGRETQY	TRBV5-4	TRBJ2-5
ASSPHRTLAGGLSTDTQY	TRBV6-6	TRBJ2-3
ASSRAGGETQY	TRBV18	TRBJ2-5
SVKGGGDGYT	TRBV29-1	TRBJ1-2
ATSSRTGGTDTQY	TRBV15	TRBJ2-3
SASGAGSKETQY	TRBV20-1	TRBJ2-5
ASSPGGRNTEAF	TRBV3-1/TRBV3-2	TRBJ1-1
ASSPRQGPEETQY	TRBV18	TRBJ2-5
AWSKRGAGQGNSNYGYT	TRBV30	TRBJ1-2
ASSQKGGPPEAF	TRBV13	TRBJ1-1
SASSESTDTQY	TRBV20-1	TRBJ2-3